This is a list of T cell receptor beta chains from one sample in a study of OX40 agonist ivuxolimab in advanced cancers. This table comes from immunoSEQ multiplex PCR, and its TCRdb copy is limited to in-frame clones, with some not included. Counted here are roughly 80,000 clones, 87% occurring once; the ten biggest clones make up 0.25% to 0.4%. The sample consisted of CD4+ or CD8+ T cells sorted from blood, taken in a trial of the OX40 agonist ivuxolimab. The receptors shown here come from an adult with an advanced solid tumor such as melanoma, head and neck, liver or kidney cancer. Both conserved end residues are part of each CDR3. Each record gives: J gene, V gene, clone size, D gene, CDR3 DNA, CDR3 protein. The D gene is left open where the match is weak. The size field is filled for only some rows; it gives once, few, many or a size class.

J gene: TRBJ1-5
V gene: TRBV7-2
clone size: few
D gene: .
CDR3 DNA: TGTGCCAGCAGCGAGGGACTACCTCAGCCCCAGCATTTT
CDR3 protein: CASSEGLPQPQHF

J gene: TRBJ1-1
V gene: TRBV10-1
clone size: .
D gene: .
CDR3 DNA: TGCGCCAGCAGTGGTAACAGAAAAGGTGAAGCTTTCTTT
CDR3 protein: CASSGNRKGEAFF

J gene: TRBJ2-5
V gene: TRBV28
clone size: .
D gene: .
CDR3 DNA: TGTGCCAGTCTTTGGGGGGTAGGGGAGACCCAGTACTTC
CDR3 protein: CASLWGVGETQYF

J gene: TRBJ1-1
V gene: TRBV6-1
clone size: .
D gene: .
CDR3 DNA: TGTGCCAGCAGTAGCAGTATCACTGAAGCTTTCTTT
CDR3 protein: CASSSSITEAFF

J gene: TRBJ2-1
V gene: TRBV27
clone size: .
D gene: TRBD1
CDR3 DNA: TGTGCCAGTTCCCGGGACAGGGGGCCTCAGGGGTACAATGAGCAGTTCTTC
CDR3 protein: CASSRDRGPQGYNEQFF

J gene: TRBJ2-1
V gene: TRBV28
clone size: .
D gene: .
CDR3 DNA: TGTGCCAGCAGCCGTTTCCCCAATGAGCAGTTCTTC
CDR3 protein: CASSRFPNEQFF

J gene: TRBJ2-3
V gene: TRBV6-5
clone size: .
D gene: .
CDR3 DNA: TGTGCCACCACCGATAGGACAGATACGCAGTATTTT
CDR3 protein: CATTDRTDTQYF

J gene: TRBJ2-2
V gene: TRBV5-1
clone size: .
D gene: TRBD2
CDR3 DNA: TGCGCCAGCAGCTTGTTCTCTAGCGGGGCCACCGGGGAGCTGTTTTTT
CDR3 protein: CASSLFSSGATGELFF

J gene: TRBJ2-1
V gene: TRBV6-5
clone size: .
D gene: .
CDR3 DNA: TGTGCCAGCAGTTACTCCAGGTACAATGAGCAGTTCTTC
CDR3 protein: CASSYSRYNEQFF

J gene: TRBJ1-1
V gene: TRBV2
clone size: few
D gene: .
CDR3 DNA: TGTGCCAGCAGCGATCGATGGACTGAAGCTTTCTTT
CDR3 protein: CASSDRWTEAFF

J gene: TRBJ2-1
V gene: TRBV6-1
clone size: once
D gene: TRBD2
CDR3 DNA: TGTGCCAGCCGGGCTAGCGGGAGCTCCTACAATGAGCAGTTCTTC
CDR3 protein: CASRASGSSYNEQFF

J gene: TRBJ1-1
V gene: TRBV7-8
clone size: .
D gene: TRBD1
CDR3 DNA: TGTGCCAGCAGCCAGAACAGGGGGCGGAACACTGAAGCTTTCTTT
CDR3 protein: CASSQNRGRNTEAFF

J gene: TRBJ1-2
V gene: TRBV6-5
clone size: .
D gene: .
CDR3 DNA: TGTGCCAGCAGTTACGCCATTGGGGCTGGCTACACCTTC
CDR3 protein: CASSYAIGAGYTF

J gene: TRBJ2-1
V gene: TRBV11-2
clone size: .
D gene: .
CDR3 DNA: TGTGCCAGCAGCTCTAGAAGGACCGGCAGATACAATGAGCAGTTCTTC
CDR3 protein: CASSSRRTGRYNEQFF

J gene: TRBJ2-5
V gene: TRBV7-2
clone size: .
D gene: TRBD1
CDR3 DNA: TGTGCCAGCACCGGTGGGACAGGGGTAGCGACCCAGTACTTC
CDR3 protein: CASTGGTGVATQYF

J gene: TRBJ2-5
V gene: TRBV7-3
clone size: once
D gene: .
CDR3 DNA: TGTGCCAGCAGCTTAATTGGGCAAGAGACCCAGTACTTC
CDR3 protein: CASSLIGQETQYF

J gene: TRBJ1-2
V gene: TRBV7-2
clone size: .
D gene: .
CDR3 DNA: TGTGCCAGCAGCTTAGGGTTGAACTATGGCTACACCTTC
CDR3 protein: CASSLGLNYGYTF

J gene: TRBJ2-3
V gene: TRBV19
clone size: .
D gene: .
CDR3 DNA: TGTGCCAGCGAGGACGGAAACACAGATACGCAGTATTTT
CDR3 protein: CASEDGNTDTQYF

J gene: TRBJ2-2
V gene: TRBV29-1
clone size: .
D gene: TRBD2
CDR3 DNA: TGCAGCGTTGAGGGGGCCAGCGGGGGGCCGTACACCGGGGAGCTGTTTTTT
CDR3 protein: CSVEGASGGPYTGELFF

J gene: TRBJ2-1
V gene: TRBV9
clone size: once
D gene: .
CDR3 DNA: TGTGCCAGCAGCGTAGAGACAGGTTCATACAATGAGCAGTTCTTC
CDR3 protein: CASSVETGSYNEQFF

J gene: TRBJ1-1
V gene: TRBV5-5
clone size: .
D gene: .
CDR3 DNA: TGTGCCAGCAGCTCCGCGGCGGGGGGCCTGGGTACTGAAGCTTTCTTT
CDR3 protein: CASSSAAGGLGTEAFF

J gene: TRBJ1-2
V gene: TRBV5-1
clone size: .
D gene: TRBD1
CDR3 DNA: TGCGCCAGCAGCTTGGACGCAGGGGGCGGCTATGGCTACACCTTC
CDR3 protein: CASSLDAGGGYGYTF

J gene: TRBJ2-1
V gene: TRBV18
clone size: few
D gene: .
CDR3 DNA: TGTGCCAGCTCACCACCAGGGAATGAGCAGTTCTTC
CDR3 protein: CASSPPGNEQFF

J gene: TRBJ1-2
V gene: TRBV7-9
clone size: .
D gene: TRBD1
CDR3 DNA: TGTGCCAGCAGCTCAACCGACAGGGGACTCCCCTATGGCTACACCTTC
CDR3 protein: CASSSTDRGLPYGYTF

J gene: TRBJ2-1
V gene: TRBV6-1
clone size: .
D gene: .
CDR3 DNA: TGTGCCAGCAGTGGCGGACAGCAGATTTCGCTGTTCTTC
CDR3 protein: CASSGGQQISLFF

J gene: TRBJ2-7
V gene: TRBV5-6
clone size: .
D gene: TRBD1
CDR3 DNA: TGTGCCAGCAGCATTGGCAGCGGACAGGGTTTTTCCCAGCAGTACTTC
CDR3 protein: CASSIGSGQGFSQQYF

J gene: TRBJ1-3
V gene: TRBV6-1
clone size: .
D gene: TRBD1
CDR3 DNA: TGTGCCAGCAGTGAAGTAGGGGGCGCAAACACCATATATTTT
CDR3 protein: CASSEVGGANTIYF

J gene: TRBJ1-3
V gene: TRBV9
clone size: .
D gene: .
CDR3 DNA: TGTGCCAGCAGCCCCGGCAGGGCTGGAAACACCATATATTTT
CDR3 protein: CASSPGRAGNTIYF

J gene: TRBJ1-4
V gene: TRBV19
clone size: few
D gene: .
CDR3 DNA: TGTGCCAGTAGTGCAGCCACAAGGCCGCTGTTTTTT
CDR3 protein: CASSAATRPLFF

J gene: TRBJ1-2
V gene: TRBV11-2
clone size: .
D gene: .
CDR3 DNA: TGTGCCAGCAGCTTAGATAGAACGGGCTCTTTATTCACCTTC
CDR3 protein: CASSLDRTGSLFTF

J gene: TRBJ2-5
V gene: TRBV6-5
clone size: .
D gene: .
CDR3 DNA: TGTGCCAGCAGTTTACAAGAGACCCAGTACTTC
CDR3 protein: CASSLQETQYF

J gene: TRBJ2-2
V gene: TRBV5-1
clone size: .
D gene: .
CDR3 DNA: TGCGCCAGCAGCTTGGTGGTAGGGGGAAACACCGGGGAGCTGTTTTTT
CDR3 protein: CASSLVVGGNTGELFF

J gene: TRBJ1-4
V gene: TRBV19
clone size: .
D gene: .
CDR3 DNA: TGTGCCAGTAGTACTGACAGAAATAATGAAAAACTGTTTTTT
CDR3 protein: CASSTDRNNEKLFF

J gene: TRBJ2-5
V gene: TRBV7-7
clone size: .
D gene: TRBD2
CDR3 DNA: TGTGCCAGCCGCTATAGCGGGAGGGCCTTGGAGACCCAGTACTTC
CDR3 protein: CASRYSGRALETQYF

J gene: TRBJ1-1
V gene: TRBV18
clone size: .
D gene: .
CDR3 DNA: TGTGCCAGTTCAGAGGGACAGAACACTGAAGCTTTCTTT
CDR3 protein: CASSEGQNTEAFF

J gene: TRBJ2-5
V gene: TRBV27
clone size: .
D gene: TRBD2
CDR3 DNA: TGTGCCAGCAGTTTACGCGGGAGGGCCGCTAAAGAGACCCAGTACTTC
CDR3 protein: CASSLRGRAAKETQYF

J gene: TRBJ1-2
V gene: TRBV7-2
clone size: .
D gene: .
CDR3 DNA: TGTGCCAGCAGCTTTCGCCAGGGATACGGCTACACCTTC
CDR3 protein: CASSFRQGYGYTF